This T cell receptor (beta chain) is drawn from a study of blood T cell repertoires in COVID-19. Across the study: Samples taken during acute and convalescent COVID-19 were collected in the United States, Italy and Spain. PBMCs, B-cell-depleted T cells, or T cells provided the cDNA or gDNA that made up the material.

The CDR3 totals 17 residues. V gave up 3 bases and J gave up 3 bases; unmatched junction bases: 13. Looked up from germline, CDR1 is MNHEY and CDR2 is SMNVEV (reference sequence). Living in 20 to 30 US areas, the participants were between roughly 18 and 89 years of age. Clones were sequenced by immunoSEQ multiplex PCR, and TCRdb holds only the in-frame ones, with some missing. This table holds around 170,000 clones, around 88% found once. The source is a woman between 25 and 40 years old who had recovered from COVID-19. The specimen was PBMCs or T cells enriched from blood (not recorded which). This chain connects TRBV27 to TRBJ2-7; 8 bases match TRBD1. For the CDR3, the DNA is TGTGCCAGCAGTTTCGGTGGCCTAGGACAGGGAATCTACGAGCAGTACTTC. It is translated as CASSFGGLGQGIYEQYF.